This TCR beta chain was identified during a study of blood T cell repertoires in COVID-19. At the level of the study: Spain, Italy and the United States supplied samples that represented acute and convalescent COVID-19.

The CDR3 totals 17 residues. Germline V lookup: CDR1 SEHNR, CDR2 FQNEAQ (reference sequence). V shed 0 bases and J 2 bases; nucleotides not matched to a gene: 9. Sequencing used immunoSEQ multiplex PCR; TCRdb keeps in-frame clones, though not all of them. The data hold around 55,000 clones, with 85% to 90% observed a single time. What was sequenced was peripheral blood. This chain joins TRBV7-9 and TRBJ1-2; 7 positions agree with TRBD1. The source is a man in his sixties with acute or convalescent COVID-19. The CDR3: CASSLAGSSTGNYGYTF. The CDR3 bases are TGTGCCAGCAGCTTAGCGGGGTCGTCGACAGGGAACTATGGCTACACCTTC.